The 9 T cell receptor beta chains given below trace back to one sample, sequenced in a study of blood T cells in healthy people across ages. With a J-beta primer mix and a sample-barcoded 5' primer, a second PCR ran roughly 6 to 11 cycles. TCRdb analysed the 5' RACE reads with MiXCR anew, one entry per CDR3 protein. The table records roughly 830,000 distinct CDR3 sequences, about 59% of them present only once. Sequencing was performed on blood. These receptors were obtained from a man aged 30-40 years in good health.

The V gene is TRBV27, the J gene TRBJ2-7; tentatively, D is TRBD1 or TRBD2 (6 bases each). V was pared by 2 bases and J by 12 bases, with 20 bases between. This CDR3 spans 14 amino acids. Germline V gene sequence: CDR1 MNHEY, CDR2 SMNVEV (reference sequence). CDR3 residues: CASSLGGTRGLWYF. The CDR3, as DNA: TGTGCCAGCAGTTTAGGGGGGACCAGGGGCCTTTGGTACTTC.

The chain uses TRBV6-5 and TRBJ2-5; a possible D gene is TRBD2 (6 bases). The CDR3 is made up of 14 amino acids. V gave up 2 bases and J gave up 5 bases, with 12 bases separating them. Per the germline V gene, CDR1 is MNHEY and CDR2 is SVGAGI. For the CDR3, the DNA is TGTGCCAGCAGTTACGATGAAGGAGGGGAGACCCAGTACTTC. Translation: CASSYDEGGETQYF.

J is TRBJ1-1 and V is TRBV7-2; 8 bases map to TRBD1. V trimming: 0 bases; J trimming: 4 bases; junction bases outside the gene matches: 1. CDR3 length: 14 residues. From germline, CDR1 is SGHTA and CDR2 FQGNSA. CDR3 region: CASSLAGTGTEAFF. The CDR3 DNA reads as TGTGCCAGCAGCTTAGCCGGGACAGGCACTGAAGCTTTCTTT.

As regards this clonotype: The conserved closing phenylalanine or tryptophan is absent in this CDR3, likely reflecting a read error. V is TRBV24-1 and J is TRBJ2-5, with TRBD1 matching over 8 bases. This CDR3 spans 14 amino acids. Per germline, CDR1 KGHDR and CDR2 SFDVKD. V gave up 6 bases and J gave up 4 bases; unmatched junction bases: 6. The CDR3, as DNA: TGTGCCACCAGTCCACCCGGGACAGGAGAGACCCAGTACTAC. Protein product: CATSPPGTGETQYY.

The chain uses TRBV21-1 and TRBJ1-2; TRBD1 is the table's D call, not checked against the DNA. TRBV21-1 corresponds to a pseudogene. The CDR3 sequence is 10 residues long. CDR3 bases: TGTGCCAGCCCCCGGGGGGGCTACACCTTC. Translation: CASPRGGYTF.

V is TRBV4-2 and J is TRBJ2-7, with a possible D match to TRBD1 (6 bases). The germline CDR1 and CDR2 sequences are LGHNA and YNFKEQ. V was cut by 1 base and J by 2 bases, with 12 bases left in between. CDR3 length: 15 residues. The CDR3 sequence is CASSQVAGDPYEQYF. The DNA for the CDR3 is TGTGCCAGCAGCCAAGTGGCAGGGGACCCCTACGAGCAGTACTTC.

V usage is TRBV5-1 and J usage is TRBJ2-7; TRBD1 agrees at 7 bases. The CDR3 totals 15 residues. The germline gives CDR1 SGHRS, CDR2 YFSETQ. V dropped 3 bases and J dropped 5; count of bases not matched to a gene: 11. CDR3 region: CASSYRQGLTNEQYF. DNA of the CDR3: TGCGCCAGCAGCTACCGACAGGGCCTTACGAACGAGCAGTACTTC.

The chain links TRBV20-1 to TRBJ1-6, with TRBD1 matching 9 bases. The CDR3 has 14 amino acids. In germline, CDR1 is DFQATT, CDR2 SNEGSKA (reference sequence). V shed 6 bases, J shed 7 bases, and the junction held 7 bases outside the gene matches. The CDR3 region is CSARTGESNSPLHF. The DNA of the CDR3 is TGCAGTGCAAGGACAGGGGAGAGCAATTCACCCCTCCACTTT.

This chain joins TRBV29-1 and TRBJ2-7; 8 bases map to TRBD1. The CDR3 loop spans 14 amino acids. The V gene's germline CDR1 is SQVTM and CDR2 ANQGSEA. J lost 0 bases, V lost 3 bases, and 4 bases had no gene match. DNA for the CDR3: TGCAGCGTTGACGAAGGGACAGGCTCCTACGAGCAGTACTTC. It encodes CSVDEGTGSYEQYF.